These 9 T cell receptor beta chains came from one sample sequenced in a study of human T cells and chemical hapten exposure. Time point given: patch test 1, 2 weeks after DPC sensitization. The treatment was: therapeutic diphenylcyclopropenone sensitization with weekly scalp DPC. TCRdb independently ran MiXCR on the RACE reads; one entry per CDR3 protein. The sample has about 120,000 distinct CDR3 sequences, about 12% seen once. Material: whole blood, obtained in connection with sensitization to the hapten diphenylcyclopropenone (DPC). The source is a woman in her 50s with alopecia areata. Some clones in this sample may be carry-over from other donors' samples.

The V call is TRBV7-9, the J call TRBJ2-1, with D possibly matching TRBD1 (6 bases). The V gene lost 8 bases and the J gene lost 2 bases, with 10 bases spanning the gap. The V gene's germline CDR1 is SEHNR and CDR2 FQNEAQ (reference sequence). The CDR3 consists of 13 residues. CDR3 amino acids: CASQGTTYNEQFF. The DNA for the CDR3 is TGTGCCAGCCAGGGGACAACCTACAATGAGCAGTTCTTC.

This clonotype was found a few times. CDR3 sequence (DNA): TGTGCCACCCCGGGTAGGACCACAGATACGCAGTATTTT. It is translated as CATPGRTTDTQYF. The V gene is TRBV2, the J gene TRBJ2-3; D unresolved. Looked up from germline, CDR1 is SNHLY and CDR2 is FYNNEI. V lost 10 bases, J lost 2 bases, and 13 bases lay in between. The CDR3 spans 13 residues.

At least ten counts were recorded for this clonotype. The rearrangement joins TRBV4-1 to TRBJ1-4, with 7 bases identical to TRBD1. The germline V gene has CDR1 MGHRA and CDR2 YSYEKL. The CDR3 extends over 15 amino acids. The junction had 2 bases not matched to a gene; V was cut back by 4 bases and J by 0 bases. CDR3 nucleotides: TGCGCCAGCAGCCCCCAGGGGGCAACTAATGAAAAACTGTTTTTT. Translating gives CASSPQGATNEKLFF.

This clonotype was detected a few times. The V and J genes are TRBV7-6 and TRBJ2-5; 13 bases agree with TRBD2. V gave up 5 bases and J gave up 3 bases; unmatched junction bases: 3. The CDR3 extends over 15 amino acids. Germline V gene data show CDR1 as SGHVS and CDR2 as FNYEAQ. DNA of the CDR3: TGTGCCAGCAGCCCCGGGACTAGCGGGAAAGAGACCCAGTACTTC. It encodes CASSPGTSGKETQYF. Full variable domain (rest looked up from reference TRBV7-6 and TRBJ2-5): GAGVSQSPRYKVTKRGQDVALRCDPISGHVSLYWYRQALGQGPEFLTYFNYEAQQDKSGLPNDRFSAERPEGSISTLTIQRTEQRDSAMYRCASSPGTSGKETQYFGPGTRLLVL.

In regard to this clonotype: This may stem from a read error, because a much larger clone lies one nucleotide away. V gene TRBV12-3 or TRBV12-4 combines with J gene TRBJ1-4, with D perhaps TRBD1 (5 bases). The CDR3 spans 14 residues. CDR3 amino acids: CASSSGTGNEKLLF. The CDR3, as DNA: TGTGCCAGCAGTTCGGGGACCGGAAATGAAAAACTGTTATTT.

The chain links TRBV28 to TRBJ1-4; TRBD1 matches 9 bases. The CDR3 covers 15 residues. The germline V gene has CDR1 MDHEN and CDR2 SYDVKM. Germline trimming cut 4 bases from V and 8 bases from J; bases unmatched to any gene: 8. The DNA for the CDR3 is TGTGCCAGCAGTTCCCCGGGGACAGGGCAGGAAAAACTGTTTTTT. It translates to CASSSPGTGQEKLFF.

This clonotype has just a few counts. This chain joins TRBV11-2 and TRBJ1-6; no clear D gene. Germline V gene lookup returns CDR1 SGHAT and CDR2 FQNNGV. The CDR3 consists of 13 residues. V gave up 5 bases and J gave up 11 bases, with 13 bases separating them. In nucleotides, the CDR3 is TGTGCCAGCAGCCGAGGACCGGGGACACCCCTCCACTTT. It specifies CASSRGPGTPLHF. Based on the CDR3 plus reference TRBV11-2 and TRBJ1-6, the full variable domain is EAGVAQSPRYKIIEKRQSVAFWCNPISGHATLYWYQQILGQGPKLLIQFQNNGVVDDSQLPKDRFSAERLKGVDSTLKIQPAKLEDSAVYLCASSRGPGTPLHFGNGTRLTVT.

This clonotype was seen ten or more times. The chain joins TRBV4-1 to TRBJ2-7, with TRBD1 identical over 9 bases. This CDR3 contains 16 residues. The germline V gene encodes CDR1 MGHRA and CDR2 YSYEKL. J gave up 5 bases and V 4 bases, and 12 bases lay outside the gene matches. The CDR3 bases are TGCGCCAGCAGCCTCCTACCGGGACAGGGAGGTAACGAGCAGTACTTC. Amino acids: CASSLLPGQGGNEQYF.

This sequence joins TRBV4-1 and TRBJ2-7, with 8 bases fitting TRBD1. CDR1 MGHRA and CDR2 YSYEKL come from the germline V gene. Trimming cost V 1 base and J 5 bases; bases outside gene matches: 4. This CDR3 contains 14 residues. Written as DNA, the CDR3 is TGCGCCAGCAGCCAAGTCCAGGGGGCCAACGAGCAGTACTTC. It yields the protein CASSQVQGANEQYF.